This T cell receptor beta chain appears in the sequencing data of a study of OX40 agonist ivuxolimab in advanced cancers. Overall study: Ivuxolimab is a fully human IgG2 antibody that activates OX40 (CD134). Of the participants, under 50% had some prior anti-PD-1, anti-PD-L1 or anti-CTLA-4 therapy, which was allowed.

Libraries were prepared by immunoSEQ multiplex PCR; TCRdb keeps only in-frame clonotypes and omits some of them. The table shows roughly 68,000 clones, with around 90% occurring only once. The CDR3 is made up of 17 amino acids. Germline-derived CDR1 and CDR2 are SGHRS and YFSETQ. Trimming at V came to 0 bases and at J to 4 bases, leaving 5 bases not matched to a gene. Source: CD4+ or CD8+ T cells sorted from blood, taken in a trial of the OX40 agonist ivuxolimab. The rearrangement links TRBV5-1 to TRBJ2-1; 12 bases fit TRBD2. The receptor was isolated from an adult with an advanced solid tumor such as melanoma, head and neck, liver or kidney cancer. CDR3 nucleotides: TGCGCCAGCAGCTTGGCTACTAGCGGGGGGATTTACAATGAGCAGTTCTTC. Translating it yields CASSLATSGGIYNEQFF.